The 26 T cell receptor beta chains given below trace back to one sample, sequenced in a study of neoadjuvant anti-PD-1 for oral cavity cancer. Only in-frame clones appear in the TCRdb table, and some are missing; sequencing was by immunoSEQ multiplex PCR. The data contain over 1,300 clones, roughly 55% of them singletons. Time point denoted: after neoadjuvant nivolumab, at surgical resection. The source material was tumor tissue, sampled after nivolumab (anti-PD-1) treatment. The receptors derive from a person aged 35-80 years with oral cavity squamous cell carcinoma.

The genes are TRBV11-2 and TRBJ2-1; D gene unclear. Trimming pared 0 bases from V and 0 bases from J, leaving 9 bases between. Germline-derived CDR1 and CDR2 are SGHAT and FQNNGV. The CDR3 runs 16 residues. The CDR3 nucleotides are TGTGCCAGCAGCTTAGATCCGGAAAGCTCCTACAATGAGCAGTTCTTC. Its protein product is CASSLDPESSYNEQFF.

This clone was seen more than once but under ten times. The CDR3 bases are TGTGCCAGCGGGGAAGGGTACACAGATACGCAGTATTTT. This gives the protein CASGEGYTDTQYF. The V gene is TRBV7-3, the J gene TRBJ2-3; D remains unclear. CDR1 is SGHTA, CDR2 FQGTGA, per germline. This CDR3 is 13 amino acids long. V was trimmed by 8 bases and J by 2 bases, leaving 11 bases between them.

The rearrangement links TRBV29-1 to TRBJ2-5; 9 bases match TRBD1. Germline CDR1 reads SQVTM; CDR2 reads ANQGSEA. This CDR3 comprises 12 residues. J was trimmed by 2 bases and V by 7 bases; bases with no gene match: 2. This CDR3 reads CSADRGQETQYF. As DNA, the CDR3 is TGCAGCGCGGACAGGGGTCAAGAGACCCAGTACTTC.

The chain combines TRBV30 with TRBJ2-5; weak D call: TRBD2 (5 bases). CDR1 is GTSNPN and CDR2 is SVGIG in the germline V gene (reference sequence). Trimming stripped 0 bases from V and 5 bases from J, with 7 bases between. The CDR3 loop spans 12 amino acids. For the CDR3, the DNA is TGTGCCTGGAGTGTTACGGGGGAGACCCAGTACTTC. Its protein is CAWSVTGETQYF.

The rearrangement joins TRBV6-1 to TRBJ1-1; the D is unclear. This CDR3 has 13 residues. The V gene lost 10 bases and the J gene lost 0 bases, with 12 bases spanning the gap. Per the germline V gene, CDR1 is MNHNS and CDR2 is SASEGT. CDR3 loop: CATKGHLNTEAFF. In DNA form, the CDR3 reads TGTGCCACAAAAGGGCATTTGAACACTGAAGCTTTCTTT.

This chain links TRBV11-2 with TRBJ2-7; TRBD2 matches at 12 bases. From germline, CDR1 is SGHAT and CDR2 FQNNGV. CDR3 size: 16 residues. The ends lost 1 base at V and 1 base at J; junction bases unmatched: 2. In nucleotides, the CDR3 is TGTGCCAGCAGCTTAGCGGGGACTAGCGGGTCCTACGAGCAGTACTTC. Protein product: CASSLAGTSGSYEQYF.

J is TRBJ1-1 and V is TRBV5-1, with D unresolved. This CDR3 comprises 14 residues. CDR1 SGHRS and CDR2 YFSETQ come from the germline V gene. The V end was cut by 0 bases, the J end by 0 bases, with 6 bases between. As DNA, the CDR3 is TGCGCCAGCAGCTTGGGGCAGATGAACACTGAAGCTTTCTTT. As protein: CASSLGQMNTEAFF.

J is TRBJ2-2 and V is TRBV4-2; perhaps TRBD2 as D (6 bases). The CDR3 totals 15 residues. Trimming left V 4 bases short and J 4 bases short, with 13 bases between. CDR1 is LGHNA and CDR2 is YNFKEQ in the germline V gene. The CDR3 protein is CASSPSGVPTGELFF. The CDR3 DNA sequence: TGTGCCAGCAGCCCATCGGGAGTTCCCACCGGGGAGCTGTTTTTT.

This clone has a handful of counts. This chain connects TRBV6-4 to TRBJ2-3; D is unresolved. The V gene lost 0 bases and the J gene lost 2 bases, with 3 bases spanning the gap. The CDR3 extends over 13 amino acids. Germline CDR1 and CDR2: MRHNA and SNTAGT. Here the CDR3 reads CASSDSDTDTQYF. In DNA form, the CDR3 reads TGTGCCAGCAGTGACTCTGACACAGATACGCAGTATTTT.

Sample share makes this clone large. This rearrangement joins TRBV10-2 to TRBJ1-1; D call uncertain. This CDR3 has 12 residues. CDR1 is WSHSY and CDR2 is SAAADI in the germline V gene. Trimming cost V 2 bases and J 12 bases, with 13 bases left between them. This chain's CDR3 is CASSETVGPSFF. Here the CDR3 DNA reads TGCGCCAGCAGTGAGACCGTCGGACCCTCTTTCTTT.

This clone was observed once. The chain recombines TRBV5-1 with TRBJ2-1; 9 nucleotides align to TRBD2. The CDR3 spans 15 residues. After removal of 1 base from V and 5 bases from J, the junction contained 4 bases not matched to a gene. Per germline, CDR1 SGHRS and CDR2 YFSETQ. CDR3 sequence (DNA): TGCGCCAGCAGCTTGTGGGGACTAGCACACAATGAGCAGTTCTTC. Residues: CASSLWGLAHNEQFF.

The rearrangement joins TRBV7-8 to TRBJ1-4; 10 positions agree with TRBD1. The CDR3 runs to 17 residues. Looked up from germline, CDR1 is SGHVS and CDR2 is FQNEAQ. The junction had 10 bases not matched to a gene; V was cut back by 7 bases and J by 2 bases. The chain's CDR3 is CASTHPGQGFTNEKLFF. The CDR3 bases are TGTGCCAGCACGCACCCGGGACAGGGGTTTACTAATGAAAAACTGTTTTTT. The whole variable domain, remainder taken from reference TRBV7-8 and TRBJ1-4, is GAGVSQSPRYKVAKRGQDVALRCDPISGHVSLFWYQQALGQGPEFLTYFQNEAQLDKSGLPSDRFFAERPEGSVSTLKIQRTQQEDSAVYLCASTHPGQGFTNEKLFFGSGTQLSVL.

The chain is built from TRBV19 and TRBJ2-5; the match to TRBD1 covers 9 bases. The V gene's germline CDR1 is LNHDA and CDR2 SQIVND (reference sequence). The trim removed 6 bases at V and 4 bases at J, leaving 9 bases unmatched. The CDR3 is 15 residues long. CDR3 residues: CASSTRTGAGETQYF. CDR3 DNA: TGTGCCAGTAGCACGAGGACAGGGGCGGGAGAGACCCAGTACTTC.

The gene calls are TRBV5-5 and TRBJ2-5; TRBD2 matches at 8 bases. The CDR3 is 15 residues long. The V gene end was trimmed by 0 bases and the J gene end by 5 bases; junction bases not matched to a gene: 6. Germline V gene sequence: CDR1 SGHKS, CDR2 YYEKEE (reference sequence). CDR3 bases: TGTGCCAGCAGCTTGGGGACTAGCCTCGGGGAGACCCAGTACTTC. It encodes CASSLGTSLGETQYF.

The chain employs TRBV6-5 and TRBJ1-5; D not certain. This CDR3 has 15 residues. V lost 4 bases and J 4 bases, leaving 14 bases between the germline ends. Germline CDR1 and CDR2: MNHEY and SVGAGI. CDR3 DNA sequence: TGTGCCAGCAGTTCCCGGGCCACCAGTAATCAGCCCCAGCATTTT. Protein sequence: CASSSRATSNQPQHF.

Only a few counts were recorded for this clone. This chain uses TRBV5-1 with TRBJ1-1, with a possible D match to TRBD1 (6 bases). Deletions cut 2 bases from V and 3 bases from J, with 8 bases between. CDR3 size: 13 residues. CDR1 and CDR2 (germline): SGHRS, YFSETQ. The CDR3 coding sequence is TGCGCCAGCAGCTTTAACAGGGACACTGAAGCTTTCTTT. Its protein is CASSFNRDTEAFF.

Only one count was recorded for this clone. The gene calls are TRBV6-5 and TRBJ1-1, with a tentative D call TRBD1 (6 bases). The ends were cut back, 2 bases at V and 0 bases at J, with 13 bases in the middle. The germline V gene encodes CDR1 MNHEY and CDR2 SVGAGI. The CDR3 length is 16 residues. The CDR3 spells CASSYKTRGLNTEAFF. In DNA, the CDR3 is TGTGCCAGCAGTTACAAGACCAGGGGCTTGAACACTGAAGCTTTCTTT.

The chain carries TRBV27 and TRBJ2-1; D is undetermined. The CDR3 consists of 13 residues. Trimming removed 0 bases at V and 2 bases at J, with 2 bases between. CDR1 is MNHEY, CDR2 SMNVEV, per germline (reference sequence). The CDR3 is CASSLSAYNEQFF. The CDR3 DNA follows: TGTGCCAGCAGTTTATCAGCCTACAATGAGCAGTTCTTC.

This clone was detected a few times. The V and J genes are TRBV30 and TRBJ2-7; possibly TRBD1 for D (5 bases). With 3 bases removed from V and 0 bases from J, the gap between germline ends came to 15 bases. Germline V gene lookup returns CDR1 GTSNPN and CDR2 SVGIG (reference sequence). CDR3 length: 15 amino acids. CDR3 amino acids: CAWSHPQGSSYEQYF. Written as DNA, the CDR3 is TGTGCCTGGAGCCACCCGCAGGGAAGCTCCTACGAGCAGTACTTC.

This clone has only a few counts. The J gene is TRBJ2-1, the V gene TRBV7-2; the D gene is possibly TRBD2 (6 bases). V lost 3 bases, J lost 5 bases, and 14 bases lay in between. There are 15 residues in the CDR3. Germline V CDR1 and CDR2: SGHTA, FQGNSA. CDR3 bases: TGTGCCAGCAGCTTTCTCTCTAGCGTGCACAATGAGCAGTTCTTC. Its translation is CASSFLSSVHNEQFF.

The chain carries TRBV9 and TRBJ2-3, with D perhaps TRBD1 (5 bases). There are 18 residues in the CDR3. The germline CDR1 and CDR2 sequences are SGDLS and YYNGEE. The V and J ends lost 0 bases and 4 bases respectively, with 21 bases between them. CDR3 coding DNA: TGTGCCAGCAGCGTAGGCCGGCAGGGAAATTTGATGGCAGATACGCAGTATTTT. Its protein product is CASSVGRQGNLMADTQYF.

The CDR3 DNA follows: TGTGCCAGCAGTGCTGTGGGAGGGAGCACAGATACGCAGTATTTT. This encodes CASSAVGGSTDTQYF. This chain connects TRBV6-4 to TRBJ2-3, with 7 nucleotides matching TRBD2. Germline CDR1 MRHNA, CDR2 SNTAGT. V was clipped by 4 bases and J by 0 bases; unmatched bases: 4. The CDR3 is 15 amino acids.

The chain is built from TRBV28 and TRBJ2-7, with TRBD1 matching 9 bases. With V trimmed by 6 bases and J by 3 bases, 9 bases remained unmatched. This CDR3 is 15 amino acids long. From germline, CDR1 is MDHEN and CDR2 SYDVKM. The CDR3 DNA sequence: TGTGCCAGCAGCGAACCGGGACAGGGACGCTACGAGCAGTACTTC. Encoded protein: CASSEPGQGRYEQYF.

This chain connects TRBV6-8 to TRBJ2-3; TRBD2 matches at 10 bases. Looked up from germline, CDR1 is MNHGY and CDR2 is SAAAGT. The trim removed 6 bases at V and 0 bases at J, leaving 0 bases unmatched. The length of the CDR3 is 14 residues. CDR3 region: CASRTSGSTDTQYF. The CDR3 DNA reads TGTGCCAGCAGGACTAGCGGGAGCACAGATACGCAGTATTTT.

The rearrangement joins TRBV5-8 to TRBJ1-2; D may be TRBD1 (5 bases). From germline, CDR1 is SGHTS and CDR2 YDEGEE. Trimming shortened V by 5 bases and J by 4 bases, and 15 bases separated the two germline ends. The CDR3 extends over 14 amino acids. The CDR3 here is CASSSSGLGYGYTF. CDR3 in DNA: TGTGCCAGCAGTTCTTCAGGGCTCGGCTATGGCTACACCTTC.

There are a few counts of this clone. The V gene is TRBV7-8, the J gene TRBJ2-6; D is perhaps TRBD2 (6 bases). Trimming left V 4 bases short and J 0 bases short, with 16 bases between. CDR3 size: 18 residues. Germline CDR1 reads SGHVS; CDR2 reads FQNEAQ. Here the CDR3 reads CASSSRERVISGANVLTF. The CDR3 DNA is TGTGCCAGCAGCTCCCGGGAGCGGGTGATCTCTGGGGCCAACGTCCTGACTTTC.